The 15 T cell receptor beta chains listed next were all sequenced from one sample in a study of cytomegalovirus exposure and HLA in healthy donors. The repertoire was sequenced with immunoSEQ multiplex PCR; TCRdb's copy has only in-frame clones and lacks some. The table lists roughly 56,000 clones, 85% to 90% of them singletons. The source material was PBMCs. The receptor set was obtained from a woman between 18 and 30 years old in good health and CMV-seronegative.

The genes are TRBV7-6 and TRBJ2-7, with 9 bases that match TRBD2. J gave up 0 bases and V 5 bases, and 11 bases lay outside the gene matches. The V gene's germline CDR1 is SGHVS and CDR2 FNYEAQ. The CDR3 covers 17 residues. DNA for the CDR3: TGTGCCAGCAGCCCCAGTCCCATAGCGGGAGCCTCCTACGAGCAGTACTTC. Translating gives CASSPSPIAGASYEQYF.

This rearrangement joins TRBV11-2 to TRBJ2-3; the match to TRBD1 covers 9 bases. Per germline, CDR1 SGHAT and CDR2 FQNNGV. The CDR3 has 16 amino acids. The V and J ends lost 5 bases and 1 base, in that order; junction bases with no gene match: 7. CDR3 bases: TGTGCCAGCAGCGAACAGGGGGCGCTGGGCACAGATACGCAGTATTTT. Translated: CASSEQGALGTDTQYF. Complete variable domain (other parts from reference TRBV11-2 and TRBJ2-3): EAGVAQSPRYKIIEKRQSVAFWCNPISGHATLYWYQQILGQGPKLLIQFQNNGVVDDSQLPKDRFSAERLKGVDSTLKIQPAKLEDSAVYLCASSEQGALGTDTQYFGPGTRLTVL.

This chain joins TRBV9 and TRBJ1-1; D might be TRBD1 (5 bases). CDR1 SGDLS and CDR2 YYNGEE come from the germline V gene. This CDR3 region has 16 residues. V lost 4 bases, J lost 1 base, and 17 bases lay in between. Here the CDR3 DNA reads TGTGCCAGCAGCTCAACGAGCTATAGGGGGAACACTGAAGCTTTCTTT. Protein product: CASSSTSYRGNTEAFF.

The chain couples TRBV10-3 to TRBJ2-7, with 9 bases lining up with TRBD1. CDR3 length equals 15 residues. J gave up 5 bases and V 6 bases, and 11 bases lay outside the gene matches. Germline CDR1 and CDR2: ENHRY and SYGVKD. CDR3 bases: TGTGCCATCAGGGGGACAGGGTCTATTGCGGACGAGCAGTACTTC. Translation gives CAIRGTGSIADEQYF.

The chain links TRBV7-2 to TRBJ2-1, with 7 nucleotides matching TRBD2. J was trimmed by 0 bases and V by 7 bases; bases with no gene match: 6. Germline V gene sequence: CDR1 SGHTA, CDR2 FQGNSA. The CDR3 is 15 amino acids. CDR3 in DNA: TGTGCCAGCACCGGTAGCGGGTCCTCCTACAATGAGCAGTTCTTC. Protein product: CASTGSGSSYNEQFF.

The chain joins TRBV15 to TRBJ1-2; TRBD1 is a possible D gene (6 bases). Trimming pared 2 bases from V and 0 bases from J, leaving 13 bases between. Per the germline V gene, CDR1 is LNHNV and CDR2 is YYDKDF (reference sequence). CDR3 length: 16 amino acids. The CDR3 protein is CATSRRTGLTNYGYTF. The CDR3 DNA is TGTGCCACCAGCAGAAGAACAGGGCTTACTAACTATGGCTACACCTTC.

The chain uses TRBV5-1 and TRBJ2-7, with 7 nucleotides matching TRBD1. The germline V gene encodes CDR1 SGHRS and CDR2 YFSETQ. The CDR3 consists of 16 residues. V was pared by 4 bases and J by 3 bases, with 13 bases of the junction left unmatched. The CDR3 bases are TGCGCCAGCAGCCAAACCACACAGGGGATAGTCTACGAGCAGTACTTC. Its translation: CASSQTTQGIVYEQYF.

This CDR3 reads CASSQVRGTGELFF. CDR3 DNA sequence: TGTGCCAGCAGCCAAGTTCGAGGAACCGGGGAGCTGTTTTTT. The rearrangement links TRBV14 to TRBJ2-2, with D hard to call. CDR1 is SGHDN and CDR2 is FVKESK in the germline V gene. V was cut by 1 base and J by 5 bases, with 8 bases left in between. The CDR3 extends over 14 amino acids.

With regard to this clone: The junction departs from germline at one end; a sequencing error may be responsible. The V gene is TRBV4-1, the J gene TRBJ1-4; 9 bases map to TRBD1. The length of the CDR3 is 15 residues. In germline, CDR1 is MGHRA, CDR2 YSYEKL. In nucleotides, the CDR3 is TGCGCCAGCATCCAACAGGGGGCAAAGGATGAAAAACTGTTTTTT. Residues: CASIQQGAKDEKLFF.

V is TRBV15 and J is TRBJ1-2, with 8 bases that match TRBD1. Looked up from germline, CDR1 is LNHNV and CDR2 is YYDKDF (reference sequence). After removal of 5 bases from V and 4 bases from J, the junction contained 3 bases not matched to a gene. There are 13 residues in the CDR3. The CDR3 loop reads CATSLGQGYGYTF. CDR3 in DNA: TGTGCCACCAGCTTAGGACAGGGCTATGGCTACACCTTC.

The chain combines TRBV19 with TRBJ1-6; 10 bases are a match to TRBD1. V shed 4 bases and J 0 bases; nucleotides not matched to a gene: 12. The CDR3 runs to 20 residues. The germline V gene encodes CDR1 LNHDA and CDR2 SQIVND (reference sequence). CDR3 nucleotides: TGTGCCAGTAGTAGACCCCGGGACAGGGGAAGGATCTCCTATAATTCACCCCTCCACTTT. Translated: CASSRPRDRGRISYNSPLHF.

The chain uses TRBV20-1 and TRBJ1-1; D is uncertain. Germline CDR1 reads DFQATT; CDR2 reads SNEGSKA (reference sequence). The CDR3 totals 11 residues. The germline V and J ends were trimmed by 7 bases and 5 bases, with 11 bases remaining between them. CDR3 bases: TGCAGTGTTAAAGGGAGTACTGAAGCTTTCTTT. Residues: CSVKGSTEAFF.

The chain joins TRBV7-2 to TRBJ2-1; D unresolved. V lost 3 bases, J lost 10 bases, and 10 bases lay in between. Germline CDR1 reads SGHTA; CDR2 reads FQGNSA. This CDR3 has 12 residues. CDR3 sequence (DNA): TGTGCCAGCAGCTTTCCCCCAAGCGAGCAGTTCTTC. Protein sequence: CASSFPPSEQFF.

The chain links TRBV7-6 to TRBJ2-7; 12 bases fit TRBD2. The CDR3 extends over 15 amino acids. In germline, CDR1 is SGHVS, CDR2 FNYEAQ. With 3 bases clipped from V and 3 bases from J, the junction kept 3 bases outside the gene matches. CDR3 coding DNA: TGTGCCAGCAGCTTTCTAGCGGGAGGGTACTACGAGCAGTACTTC. It specifies CASSFLAGGYYEQYF.

The chain has TRBV5-1 and TRBJ2-2; tentatively, D is TRBD1 (6 bases). Trimming pared 0 bases from V and 7 bases from J, leaving 13 bases between. CDR3 length equals 15 residues. Germline values: CDR1 SGHRS, CDR2 YFSETQ. The CDR3 region is CASSLEGRGGGELFF. The DNA for the CDR3 is TGCGCCAGCAGCTTGGAAGGCAGGGGCGGCGGGGAGCTGTTTTTT.